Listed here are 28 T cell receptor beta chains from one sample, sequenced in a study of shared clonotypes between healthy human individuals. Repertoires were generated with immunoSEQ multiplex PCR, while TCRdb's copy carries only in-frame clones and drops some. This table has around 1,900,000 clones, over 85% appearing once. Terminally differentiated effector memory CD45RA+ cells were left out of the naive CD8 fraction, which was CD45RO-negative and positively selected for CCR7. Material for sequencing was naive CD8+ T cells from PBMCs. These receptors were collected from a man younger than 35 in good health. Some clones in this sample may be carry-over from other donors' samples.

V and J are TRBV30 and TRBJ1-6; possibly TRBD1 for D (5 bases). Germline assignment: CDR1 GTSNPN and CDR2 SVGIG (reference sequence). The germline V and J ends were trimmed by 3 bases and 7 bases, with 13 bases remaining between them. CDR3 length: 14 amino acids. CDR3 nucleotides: TGTGCCTGGAGCGAAGGGGTGGGGAATTCACCCCTCCACTTT. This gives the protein CAWSEGVGNSPLHF.

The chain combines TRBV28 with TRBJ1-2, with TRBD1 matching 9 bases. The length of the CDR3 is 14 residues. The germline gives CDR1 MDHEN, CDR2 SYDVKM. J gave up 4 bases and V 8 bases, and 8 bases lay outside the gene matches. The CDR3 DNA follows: TGTGCCAGCTATACAGGGGGCAAAGTCTATGGCTACACCTTC. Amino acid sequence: CASYTGGKVYGYTF.

CDR3 sequence: CASSTGSGRIYNEQFF. The CDR3 coding sequence is TGTGCCAGCAGCACCGGTAGCGGGAGAATCTACAATGAGCAGTTCTTC. This chain joins TRBV9 and TRBJ2-1; 9 bases align to TRBD2. CDR3 length: 16 amino acids. Germline CDR1 SGDLS, CDR2 YYNGEE. With 4 bases clipped from V and 3 bases from J, the junction kept 8 bases outside the gene matches.

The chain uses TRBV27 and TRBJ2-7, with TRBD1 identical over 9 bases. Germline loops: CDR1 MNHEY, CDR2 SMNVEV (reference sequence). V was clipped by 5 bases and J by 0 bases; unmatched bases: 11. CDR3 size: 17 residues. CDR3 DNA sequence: TGTGCCAGCAGTCCGCTACCGGGACAGGGTAGCTCCTACGAGCAGTACTTC. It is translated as CASSPLPGQGSSYEQYF.

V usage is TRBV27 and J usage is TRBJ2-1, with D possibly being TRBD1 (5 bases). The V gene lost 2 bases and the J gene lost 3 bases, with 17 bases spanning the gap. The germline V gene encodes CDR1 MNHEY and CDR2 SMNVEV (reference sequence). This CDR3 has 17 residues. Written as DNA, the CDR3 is TGTGCCAGCAGTTTACCCCCTGGGGCCACTCTCTACAATGAGCAGTTCTTC. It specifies CASSLPPGATLYNEQFF.

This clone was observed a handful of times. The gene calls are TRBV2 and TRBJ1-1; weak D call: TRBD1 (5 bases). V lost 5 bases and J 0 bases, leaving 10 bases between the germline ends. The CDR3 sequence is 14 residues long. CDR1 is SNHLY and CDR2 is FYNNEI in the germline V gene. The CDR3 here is CASSRGRLNTEAFF. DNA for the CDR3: TGTGCCAGCAGTCGGGGACGGCTGAACACTGAAGCTTTCTTT.

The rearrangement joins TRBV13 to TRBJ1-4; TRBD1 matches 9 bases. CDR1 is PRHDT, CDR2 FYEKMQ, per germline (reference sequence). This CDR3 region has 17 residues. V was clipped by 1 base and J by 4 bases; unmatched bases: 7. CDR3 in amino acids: CASSLAGTGRNNEKLFF. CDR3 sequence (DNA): TGTGCCAGCAGCTTAGCGGGGACAGGGAGAAATAATGAAAAACTGTTTTTT.

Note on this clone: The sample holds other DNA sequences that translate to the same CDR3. The CDR3 is CASSLGPSYEQYF. The CDR3 nucleotides are TGTGCCAGCAGCCTCGGCCCCTCCTACGAGCAGTACTTC. The chain uses TRBV7-6 and TRBJ2-7, with no clear D. The CDR3 is 13 residues long. Germline lookup yields CDR1 SGHVS and CDR2 FNYEAQ. V lost 5 bases and J 0 bases, leaving 8 bases between the germline ends.

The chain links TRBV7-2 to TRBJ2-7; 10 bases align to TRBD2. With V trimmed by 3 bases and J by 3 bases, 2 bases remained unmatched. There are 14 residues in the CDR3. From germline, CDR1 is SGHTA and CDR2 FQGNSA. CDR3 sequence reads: CASSFLAGDYEQYF. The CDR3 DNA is TGTGCCAGCAGCTTTCTAGCGGGAGACTACGAGCAGTACTTC.

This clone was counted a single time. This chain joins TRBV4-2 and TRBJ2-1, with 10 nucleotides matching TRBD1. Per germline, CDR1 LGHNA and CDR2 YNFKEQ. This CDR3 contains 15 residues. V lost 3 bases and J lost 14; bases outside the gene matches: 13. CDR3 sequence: CASSHQNGPGTGEFF. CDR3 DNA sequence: TGTGCCAGCAGCCATCAGAATGGACCGGGGACAGGGGAGTTCTTC.

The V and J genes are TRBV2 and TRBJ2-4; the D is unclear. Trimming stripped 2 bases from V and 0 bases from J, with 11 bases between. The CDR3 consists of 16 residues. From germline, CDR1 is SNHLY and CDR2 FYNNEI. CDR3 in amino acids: CASSEPAEGAKNIQYF. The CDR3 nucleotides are TGTGCCAGCAGTGAACCGGCAGAAGGAGCCAAAAACATTCAGTACTTC.

The CDR3: CASSPEGLFYGYTF. CDR3 nucleotides: TGTGCCAGCAGCCCCGAGGGGCTATTCTATGGCTACACCTTC. The rearrangement links TRBV9 to TRBJ1-2, with D perhaps TRBD1 (5 bases). V gave up 4 bases and J gave up 4 bases, with 14 bases separating them. The CDR3 runs 14 residues. Germline CDR1 is SGDLS and CDR2 is YYNGEE.

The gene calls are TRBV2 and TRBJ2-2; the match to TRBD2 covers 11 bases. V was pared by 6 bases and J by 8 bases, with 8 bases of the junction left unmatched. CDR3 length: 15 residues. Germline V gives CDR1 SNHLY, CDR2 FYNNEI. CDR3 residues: CASRSTSGVEGELFF. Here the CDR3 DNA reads TGTGCCAGCAGGTCGACTAGCGGGGTCGAAGGGGAGCTGTTTTTT.

CDR3 DNA sequence: TGTGCCAGCAGCCTGGGACAGGGAACCGCCTACGAGCAGTACTTC. Translated, it gives CASSLGQGTAYEQYF. V is TRBV7-9 and J is TRBJ2-7; 9 nucleotides align to TRBD1. The CDR3 is 15 residues long. Germline V gene data show CDR1 as SEHNR and CDR2 as FQNEAQ (reference sequence). Trimming took 5 bases from V and 2 from J; bases not matched to a gene: 7.

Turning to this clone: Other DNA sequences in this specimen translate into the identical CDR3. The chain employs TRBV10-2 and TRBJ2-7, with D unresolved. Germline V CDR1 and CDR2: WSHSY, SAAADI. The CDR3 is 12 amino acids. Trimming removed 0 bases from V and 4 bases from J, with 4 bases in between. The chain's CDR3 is CASSESSYEQYF. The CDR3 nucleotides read TGCGCCAGCAGTGAGTCCAGTTACGAGCAGTACTTC.

CDR3 protein: CASSLGQGIDEQFF. CDR3 sequence (DNA): TGTGCCAGCAGTTTGGGCCAGGGTATAGATGAGCAGTTCTTC. The chain carries TRBV27 and TRBJ2-1; D is perhaps TRBD1 (5 bases). The germline V gene has CDR1 MNHEY and CDR2 SMNVEV (reference sequence). V was clipped by 3 bases and J by 8 bases, with 14 bases between them. The CDR3 length is 14 residues.

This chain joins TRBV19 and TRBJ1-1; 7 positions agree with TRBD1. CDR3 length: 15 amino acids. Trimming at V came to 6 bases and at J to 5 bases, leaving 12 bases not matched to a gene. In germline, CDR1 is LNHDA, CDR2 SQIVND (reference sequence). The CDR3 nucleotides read TGTGCCAGTAGCCCGGGGGAGGGGGCCAGGACTGAAGCTTTCTTT. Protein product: CASSPGEGARTEAFF.

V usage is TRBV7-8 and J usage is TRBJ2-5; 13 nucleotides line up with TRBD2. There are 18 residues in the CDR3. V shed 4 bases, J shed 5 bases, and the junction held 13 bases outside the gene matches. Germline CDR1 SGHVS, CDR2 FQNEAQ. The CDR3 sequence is CASSSGLAGDWAGETQYF. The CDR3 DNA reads TGTGCCAGCAGCTCCGGACTAGCGGGAGACTGGGCCGGTGAGACCCAGTACTTC.

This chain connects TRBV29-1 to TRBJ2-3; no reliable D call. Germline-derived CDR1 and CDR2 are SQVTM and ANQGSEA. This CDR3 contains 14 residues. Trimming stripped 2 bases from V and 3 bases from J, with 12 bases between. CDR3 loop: CSVEPTRRTDTQYF. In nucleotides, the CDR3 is TGCAGCGTTGAACCCACGAGGAGAACAGATACGCAGTATTTT.

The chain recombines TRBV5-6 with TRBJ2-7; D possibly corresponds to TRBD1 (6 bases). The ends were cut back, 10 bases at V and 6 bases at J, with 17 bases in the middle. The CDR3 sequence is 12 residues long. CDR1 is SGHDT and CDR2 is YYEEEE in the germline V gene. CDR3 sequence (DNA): TGTGCCGGAGACACAGGGAGACGCGAGCAGTACTTC. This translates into CAGDTGRREQYF.

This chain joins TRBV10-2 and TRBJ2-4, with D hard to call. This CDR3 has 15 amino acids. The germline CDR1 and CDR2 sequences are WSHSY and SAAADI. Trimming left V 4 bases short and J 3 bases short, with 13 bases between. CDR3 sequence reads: CASSVGPWGKNIQYF. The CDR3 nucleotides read TGCGCCAGCAGTGTTGGCCCCTGGGGCAAAAACATTCAGTACTTC.

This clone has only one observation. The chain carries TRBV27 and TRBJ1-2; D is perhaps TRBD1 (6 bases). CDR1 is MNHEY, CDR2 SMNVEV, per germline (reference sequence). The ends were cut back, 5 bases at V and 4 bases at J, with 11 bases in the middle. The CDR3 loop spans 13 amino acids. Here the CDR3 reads CASSEGGGYGYTF. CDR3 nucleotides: TGTGCCAGCAGTGAGGGGGGGGGCTATGGCTACACCTTC.

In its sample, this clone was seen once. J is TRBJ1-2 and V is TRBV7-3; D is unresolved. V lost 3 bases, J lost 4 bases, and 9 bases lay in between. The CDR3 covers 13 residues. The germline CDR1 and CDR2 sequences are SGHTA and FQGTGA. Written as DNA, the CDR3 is TGTGCCAGCAGCTTCAGTGTGGGCTATGGCTACACCTTC. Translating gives CASSFSVGYGYTF.

The CDR3 sequence is CASGINRGQGKLFF. The CDR3 DNA reads as TGTGCCAGCGGTATAAACAGGGGCCAGGGAAAACTGTTTTTT. This rearrangement joins TRBV2 to TRBJ1-4; TRBD1 agrees at 7 bases. Germline CDR1 reads SNHLY; CDR2 reads FYNNEI. The J segment lost 10 bases and the V segment lost 8 bases, leaving 13 bases of the junction unmatched. CDR3 length equals 14 residues.

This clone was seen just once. The CDR3 DNA reads as TGTGCCAGCAGCGCCCCAGCGGGAGCTAGCACAGATACGCAGTATTTT. Protein: CASSAPAGASTDTQYF. This chain connects TRBV9 to TRBJ2-3; TRBD2 aligns across 8 bases. The CDR3 runs to 16 residues. Per the germline V gene, CDR1 is SGDLS and CDR2 is YYNGEE. V lost 3 bases and J lost 0; bases outside the gene matches: 6.

In nucleotides, the CDR3 is TGTGCCAGCAGCGACAGACAGGGGTACGAGCAGTACTTC. This encodes CASSDRQGYEQYF. The V and J genes are TRBV7-2 and TRBJ2-7; TRBD1 matches 8 bases. Germline CDR1 is SGHTA and CDR2 is FQGNSA. The trim removed 5 bases at V and 4 bases at J, leaving 4 bases unmatched. The CDR3 has 13 amino acids.

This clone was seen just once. In nucleotides, the CDR3 is TGTGCCGCGGGTAAGGCCACCTACGAGCAGTACTTC. It codes for CAAGKATYEQYF. This chain links TRBV6-6 with TRBJ2-7; possibly TRBD2 for D (5 bases). V was pared by 11 bases and J by 2 bases, with 13 bases between. Looked up from germline, CDR1 is MNHNY and CDR2 is SVGAGI (reference sequence). The length of the CDR3 is 12 residues.

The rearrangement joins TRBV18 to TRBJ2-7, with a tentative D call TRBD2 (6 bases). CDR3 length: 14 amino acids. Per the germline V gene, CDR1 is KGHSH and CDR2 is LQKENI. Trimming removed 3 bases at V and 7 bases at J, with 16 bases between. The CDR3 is CASSPPDYQREQYF. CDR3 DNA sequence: TGTGCCAGCTCACCTCCGGACTACCAAAGGGAGCAGTACTTC. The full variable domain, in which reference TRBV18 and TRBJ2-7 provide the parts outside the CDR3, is NAGVMQNPRHLVRRRGQEARLRCSPMKGHSHVYWYRQLPEEGLKFMVYLQKENIIDESGMPKERFSAEFPKEGPSILRIQQVVRGDSAAYFCASSPPDYQREQYFGPGTRLTVT.